This TCR beta chain was recorded in a study of T cells expressing NK-cell markers. Each CDR3 protein gets one entry in TCRdb, which reprocessed the 5' RACE reads and gives no DNA. The table lists about 400,000 distinct CDR3 sequences. Germline lookup yields CDR1 KGHDR and CDR2 SFDVKD. The CDR3 is 17 amino acids. This clonotype originated in a woman aged 45 to 65 in good health. Sample: blood T cells: a sorted CD56 or NKG2C T cell subset, CD4+ or CD8+ T cells, or bulk PBMC T cells (not recorded which). The J gene is TRBJ2-1, the V gene TRBV24-1; checking the TCRdb D call of TRBD1 is not possible without DNA. The CDR3 here is CATSDRGTGAADNEQFF.